These 14 T cell receptor beta chains came from one sample sequenced in a study of blood T cell repertoires in COVID-19 (dated by TCRdb to 2020 to 2021). Libraries were prepared through the immunoSEQ multiplex PCR assay. The table was pulled from immuneACCESS by TCRdb, which kept in-frame rearrangements only. Such tables lose some clones; where checked, under half of the loss comes from unresolved V genes, and the rest has no known cause. Recorded for this sample are 100,000 to 150,000 clones; 74% of them occurred a single time. The biggest ten clones account for 4.5% to 6% of the sample. The material sequenced was peripheral blood. These receptors came from a man older than 75 with COVID-19, enrolled during active disease.

The chain has TRBV10-1 and TRBJ2-1; TRBD2 matches at 10 bases. The germline V gene encodes CDR1 WNHNN and CDR2 SYGVQD (reference sequence). Unmatched junction bases numbered 6, after V lost 2 bases and J lost 8 bases. This CDR3 region has 15 residues. The DNA for the CDR3 is TGCGCCAGCAGTGAGGAGGCTAGCGGGAGTCATGAGCAGTTCTTC. It encodes CASSEEASGSHEQFF.

The chain combines TRBV9 with TRBJ2-2; tentatively, D is TRBD2 (6 bases). This CDR3 is built from 15 residues. Germline CDR1 and CDR2: SGDLS and YYNGEE. The germline V and J ends were trimmed by 4 bases and 3 bases, with 13 bases remaining between them. As DNA, the CDR3 is TGTGCCAGCAGCCAAGGACTACAATACACCGGGGAGCTGTTTTTT. This sequence encodes CASSQGLQYTGELFF.

This clone was counted a single time. V and J are TRBV19 and TRBJ2-4; D possibly corresponds to TRBD1 (7 bases). The V gene's germline CDR1 is LNHDA and CDR2 SQIVND (reference sequence). This CDR3 is built from 17 residues. V shed 0 bases and J shed 0 bases, with 12 bases lying between them. The CDR3 loop is CASSIDRGTAAKNIQYF. CDR3 bases: TGTGCCAGTAGTATAGATCGGGGGACAGCAGCCAAAAACATTCAGTACTTC.

This clone was detected a few times. The chain's CDR3 is CASSPGGLAGTDTQYF. CDR3 sequence (DNA): TGTGCCAGCAGCCCGGGCGGACTAGCGGGAACAGATACGCAGTATTTT. The J gene is TRBJ2-3, the V gene TRBV5-4; 12 bases line up with TRBD2. The length of the CDR3 is 16 residues. The ends lost 4 bases at V and 3 bases at J; junction bases unmatched: 6. In germline, CDR1 is SGHNT, CDR2 YYREEE (reference sequence). The full variable domain, rest sourced from reference TRBV5-4 and TRBJ2-3, is ETGVTQSPTHLIKTRGQQVTLRCSSQSGHNTVSWYQQALGQGPQFIFQYYREEENGRGNFPPRFSGLQFPNYSSELNVNALELDDSALYLCASSPGGLAGTDTQYFGPGTRLTVL.

The rearrangement uses TRBV7-2 and TRBJ1-2; no reliable D call. V shed 5 bases and J shed 3 bases, with 16 bases lying between them. This CDR3 spans 15 amino acids. Germline V gives CDR1 SGHTA, CDR2 FQGNSA. The CDR3 region is CASSPAREGYYGYTF. CDR3 coding DNA: TGTGCCAGCAGCCCGGCCCGGGAGGGCTACTATGGCTACACCTTC.

This clone occurred a few times. The CDR3 sequence: CASTILGNTEAFF. The CDR3, as DNA: TGTGCCAGCACCATACTCGGGAACACTGAAGCTTTCTTT. The V gene is TRBV6-5, the J gene TRBJ1-1; D gene uncertain. V lost 7 bases and J 1 base, leaving 10 bases between the germline ends. CDR1 is MNHEY, CDR2 SVGAGI, per germline. This CDR3 is built from 13 residues.

The chain uses TRBV10-3 and TRBJ2-7; the match to TRBD1 covers 10 bases. V shed 0 bases and J 0 bases; nucleotides not matched to a gene: 2. The CDR3 has 16 residues. The germline gives CDR1 ENHRY, CDR2 SYGVKD. In DNA, the CDR3 is TGTGCCATCAGTGAGTCGGACAGGGGGAACTCCTACGAGCAGTACTTC. Protein sequence: CAISESDRGNSYEQYF.

The CDR3 sequence is CASSRTGRVVLYGYTF. The CDR3 region has the DNA TGTGCCAGCAGTAGGACAGGGCGGGTGGTTCTCTATGGCTACACCTTC. This sequence joins TRBV28 and TRBJ1-2; 8 positions agree with TRBD1. CDR1 and CDR2 (germline): MDHEN, SYDVKM. Unmatched junction bases numbered 12, after V lost 5 bases and J lost 4 bases. The CDR3 is made up of 16 amino acids.

The J gene is TRBJ2-2, the V gene TRBV5-8; possibly TRBD1 for D (5 bases). The CDR3 loop spans 15 amino acids. CDR1 is SGHTS and CDR2 is YDEGEE in the germline V gene. Trimming cost V 4 bases and J 5 bases, with 15 bases left between them. The CDR3 coding sequence is TGTGCCAGCAGCGAAGGGGTCATTGGGACCGGGGAGCTGTTTTTT. Protein product: CASSEGVIGTGELFF.

The gene calls are TRBV5-6 and TRBJ2-7; D remains unclear. CDR3 length: 13 amino acids. The germline CDR1 and CDR2 sequences are SGHDT and YYEEEE. The ends were cut back, 3 bases at V and 3 bases at J, with 10 bases in the middle. The CDR3 nucleotides read TGTGCCAGCAGCTCATGGCCTAGCTACGAGCAGTACTTC. Amino acids: CASSSWPSYEQYF.

J is TRBJ2-1 and V is TRBV11-3; 8 nucleotides agree with TRBD2. This CDR3 is built from 15 residues. The J segment lost 4 bases and the V segment lost 5 bases, leaving 7 bases of the junction unmatched. Germline V lookup: CDR1 SGHNT, CDR2 YENEEA. Here the CDR3 reads CASSPPRGGYNEQFF. The CDR3 DNA reads as TGTGCCAGCAGCCCCCCCCGGGGGGGGTACAATGAGCAGTTCTTC.

This clone was found a few times. The chain combines TRBV7-2 with TRBJ1-5; D uncertain. This CDR3 contains 15 residues. V was clipped by 3 bases and J by 4 bases, with 13 bases between them. Germline lookup yields CDR1 SGHTA and CDR2 FQGNSA. In nucleotides, the CDR3 is TGTGCCAGCAGCTTCCAGTCGAGCGGTAATCAGCCCCAGCATTTT. It codes for CASSFQSSGNQPQHF.

The rearrangement joins TRBV28 to TRBJ2-2; possible D gene TRBD1, 5 bases. V lost 5 bases and J 4 bases, leaving 17 bases between the germline ends. CDR1 is MDHEN and CDR2 is SYDVKM in the germline V gene. The CDR3 spans 16 residues. In nucleotides, the CDR3 is TGTGCCAGCAGTCTATTCAGGGATTTGTCCACCGGGGAGCTGTTTTTT. Amino acid sequence: CASSLFRDLSTGELFF.

The J gene is TRBJ1-2, the V gene TRBV21-1; the table names TRBD1, a call not compared with the DNA. TRBV21-1 is a pseudogene segment. The CDR3 extends over 13 amino acids. CDR3 nucleotide sequence: TGTGCCAGCAGCAAAGAGGAGACAGATGGCTACACCTTC. Amino acids: CASSKEETDGYTF.